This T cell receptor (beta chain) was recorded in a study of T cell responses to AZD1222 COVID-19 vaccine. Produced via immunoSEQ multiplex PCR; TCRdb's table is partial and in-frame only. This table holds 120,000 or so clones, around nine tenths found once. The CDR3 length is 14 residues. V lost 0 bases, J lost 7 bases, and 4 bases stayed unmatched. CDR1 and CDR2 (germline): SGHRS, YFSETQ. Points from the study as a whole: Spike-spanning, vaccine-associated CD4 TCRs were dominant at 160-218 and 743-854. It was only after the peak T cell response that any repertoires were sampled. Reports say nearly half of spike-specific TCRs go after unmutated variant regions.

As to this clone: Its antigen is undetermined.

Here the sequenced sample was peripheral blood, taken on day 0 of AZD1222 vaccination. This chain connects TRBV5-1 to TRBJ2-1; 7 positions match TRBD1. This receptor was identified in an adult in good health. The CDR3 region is CASSLVPQGNEQFF. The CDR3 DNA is TGCGCCAGCAGCTTGGTGCCACAGGGGAATGAGCAGTTCTTC.